One and the same sample provided the 16 T cell receptor beta chains below, sequenced in a study of cytomegalovirus exposure and HLA in healthy donors. The primer mix had 60 Vbeta and 13 Jbeta primers. Here immunoSEQ multiplex PCR was the method, and the copy in TCRdb shows in-frame clones only, minus some. The sample has about 210,000 clones; 75% to 90% are singletons. Sequencing used PBMCs. These receptors originate from a woman in her twenties or thirties in good health and CMV-seronegative.

The chain links TRBV5-1 to TRBJ1-5; D unclear. The V end was cut by 0 bases, the J end by 4 bases, with 5 bases between. The CDR3 is 13 residues long. CDR1 SGHRS and CDR2 YFSETQ come from the germline V gene. CDR3 sequence reads: CASSLAVNQPQHF. CDR3 bases: TGCGCCAGCAGCTTGGCCGTGAATCAGCCCCAGCATTTT.

V is TRBV29-1 and J is TRBJ1-2; 9 nucleotides match TRBD1. The CDR3 consists of 13 residues. CDR1 is SQVTM and CDR2 is ANQGSEA in the germline V gene. V gave up 7 bases and J gave up 6 bases; unmatched junction bases: 9. This CDR3 reads CSAGTGLGNGYTF. CDR3 DNA sequence: TGCAGCGCAGGGACAGGGCTCGGGAATGGCTACACCTTC.

The chain has TRBV18 and TRBJ2-5; tentative D call: TRBD1 (5 bases). This CDR3 contains 16 residues. Trimming left V 3 bases short and J 5 bases short, with 19 bases between. Germline V gives CDR1 KGHSH, CDR2 LQKENI. CDR3 DNA: TGTGCCAGCTCACCGGGATGGAAGCCTTCAGGGGAGACCCAGTACTTC. Its translation is CASSPGWKPSGETQYF.

The chain carries TRBV7-9 and TRBJ2-2, with unresolved D. CDR3 size: 12 residues. Looked up from germline, CDR1 is SEHNR and CDR2 is FQNEAQ (reference sequence). Between the trimmed V and J ends, which lost 5 bases and 5 bases, there was a span of 6 bases. The CDR3 DNA reads as TGTGCCAGCAGCCCCCGGACCGGGGAGCTGTTTTTT. It translates to CASSPRTGELFF.

V gene TRBV4-2 combines with J gene TRBJ1-1, with a possible D match to TRBD1 (5 bases). The CDR3 is 13 amino acids. V shed 5 bases and J shed 5 bases, with 12 bases lying between them. Germline lookup yields CDR1 LGHNA and CDR2 YNFKEQ. DNA of the CDR3: TGTGCCAGCAGCGCAACAGGCTGGACTGAAGCTTTCTTT. It specifies CASSATGWTEAFF.

The gene calls are TRBV4-2 and TRBJ1-5; TRBD1 agrees at 8 bases. There are 14 residues in the CDR3. The germline CDR1 and CDR2 sequences are LGHNA and YNFKEQ. Losses at the gene ends were 2 bases for V and 7 bases for J; bases not matched to a gene: 4. The CDR3 DNA reads TGTGCCAGCAGCCAATACAGGGGGGGACAGCCCCAGCATTTT. Translated, it gives CASSQYRGGQPQHF.

The chain joins TRBV4-1 to TRBJ2-7; 14 nucleotides line up with TRBD2. Germline CDR1 and CDR2: MGHRA and YSYEKL. V was pared by 4 bases and J by 1 base, with 9 bases of the junction left unmatched. The CDR3 has 18 residues. Here the CDR3 DNA reads TGCGCCAGCAGCCGTGGGACTAGCGGGGGCCTCCGGTCCTACGAGCAGTACTTC. Residues: CASSRGTSGGLRSYEQYF.

The genes are TRBV29-1 and TRBJ2-5; D unclear. This CDR3 spans 19 amino acids. Germline loops: CDR1 SQVTM, CDR2 ANQGSEA. The V and J ends lost 1 base and 1 base respectively, with 25 bases between them. The CDR3 region has the DNA TGCAGCGTTGAAGGCATGGCGGTCACCCAGCATGGGTCCCAAGAGACCCAGTACTTC. Amino acids: CSVEGMAVTQHGSQETQYF.

This chain uses TRBV6-5 with TRBJ1-5; the D gene is possibly TRBD1 (6 bases). Germline CDR1 is MNHEY and CDR2 is SVGAGI. The CDR3 has 16 residues. Trimming took 4 bases from V and 2 from J, leaving 15 bases between them. In DNA, the CDR3 is TGTGCCAGCAGTTCCGGGGGGCATGCGGGCAATCAGCCCCAGCATTTT. It yields the protein CASSSGGHAGNQPQHF.

The V call is TRBV28, the J call TRBJ1-5; 7 bases match TRBD1. J was trimmed by 0 bases and V by 6 bases; bases with no gene match: 2. Per germline, CDR1 MDHEN and CDR2 SYDVKM. CDR3 length: 14 amino acids. The CDR3 here is CASRGGVSNQPQHF. The CDR3 DNA sequence: TGTGCCAGCAGAGGGGGCGTTAGCAATCAGCCCCAGCATTTT.

CDR3 DNA sequence: TGTGCCAGTGGTGAAATAGCGGGGGGTAACACCGGGGAGCTGTTTTTT. Residues: CASGEIAGGNTGELFF. This sequence joins TRBV19 and TRBJ2-2; 10 bases fit TRBD2. V shed 8 bases, J shed 2 bases, and the junction held 8 bases outside the gene matches. In germline, CDR1 is LNHDA, CDR2 SQIVND (reference sequence). The CDR3 runs to 16 residues.

The rearrangement joins TRBV18 to TRBJ2-1, with TRBD2 matching over 14 bases. CDR1 and CDR2 from the germline V gene are KGHSH and LQKENI. V lost 6 bases, J lost 4 bases, and 8 bases stayed unmatched. CDR3 length equals 17 residues. The CDR3 here is CASSPGTSGREYNEQFF. CDR3 coding DNA: TGTGCCAGCTCCCCCGGGACTAGCGGGAGAGAATACAATGAGCAGTTCTTC.

The chain employs TRBV4-2 and TRBJ1-4; TRBD1 is a possible D gene (5 bases). This CDR3 comprises 16 residues. V lost 0 bases, J lost 7 bases, and 15 bases lay in between. Looked up from germline, CDR1 is LGHNA and CDR2 is YNFKEQ. In DNA, the CDR3 is TGTGCCAGCAGCCAAGATGCTGGGCAGGGTAGTGAAAAACTGTTTTTT. It encodes CASSQDAGQGSEKLFF.

This clone has just one count. CDR3 sequence (DNA): TGTGCCAGCAGCCGAAGAGGGGGAGAGGTTAGCACAGATACGCAGTATTTT. Translated, it gives CASSRRGGEVSTDTQYF. V is TRBV7-3 and J is TRBJ2-3; D may be TRBD1 (6 bases). Trimming cost V 5 bases and J 0 bases, with 18 bases left between them. There are 17 residues in the CDR3. Germline CDR1 reads SGHTA; CDR2 reads FQGTGA. Based on the CDR3 plus reference TRBV7-3 and TRBJ2-3, the full variable domain is GAGVSQTPSNKVTEKGKYVELRCDPISGHTALYWYRQSLGQGPEFLIYFQGTGAADDSGLPNDRFFAVRPEGSVSTLKIQRTERGDSAVYLCASSRRGGEVSTDTQYFGPGTRLTVL.

J is TRBJ1-1 and V is TRBV7-3, with D perhaps matching TRBD1 (6 bases). Between the trimmed V and J ends, which lost 6 bases and 5 bases, there was a span of 16 bases. The CDR3 loop spans 14 amino acids. Germline values: CDR1 SGHTA, CDR2 FQGTGA. The CDR3 region is CASSREQGSTEAFF. The CDR3 DNA follows: TGTGCCAGCAGTAGGGAACAGGGTTCGACTGAAGCTTTCTTT.

This rearrangement joins TRBV11-3 to TRBJ2-1, with D possibly matching TRBD1 (6 bases). Germline loops: CDR1 SGHNT, CDR2 YENEEA. The CDR3 has 14 amino acids. Trimming stripped 5 bases from V and 6 bases from J, with 14 bases between. The CDR3 region is CASSTQGEGNEQFF. The CDR3 nucleotides read TGTGCCAGCAGCACACAGGGTGAGGGCAATGAGCAGTTCTTC.